These T cell receptor beta chains were read from a single sample in a study of blood T cell repertoires in COVID-19. This table comes from immunoSEQ multiplex PCR, and its TCRdb copy is limited to in-frame clones, with some not included. Among about 330,000 clones listed, about 87% were seen once. The sample comprised PBMCs or T cells enriched from blood (not recorded which). The receptors shown here come from a man in his thirties or forties who had recovered from COVID-19. The CDR3 runs from the conserved cysteine through the conserved F or W. A D gene is named only where the DNA matches it firmly. Some rows have no size entry. The others give once, few or many, or a class for an expanded clone.

v_gene,j_gene,d_gene,abundance,CDR3nt,CDR3aa
TRBV10-2,TRBJ2-7,NA,NA,TGCGCCAGCAGTGCGGGCTACGAGCAGTACTTC,CASSAGYEQYF
TRBV5-1,TRBJ1-4,TRBD1,NA,TGCGCCAGCAGCTTGTCTTGGGGGACAGGGAATGAAAAACTGTTTTTT,CASSLSWGTGNEKLFF
TRBV5-1,TRBJ2-5,NA,NA,TGCGCCAGCAGCCCGGGACAACCCCAAGAGACCCAGTACTTC,CASSPGQPQETQYF
TRBV3-1/TRBV3-2,TRBJ2-1,TRBD2,NA,TGTGCCAGCAGCCAACCGGGACTAGCGGGGGACCGCTCCTACAATGAGCAGTTCTTC,CASSQPGLAGDRSYNEQFF
TRBV28,TRBJ2-7,NA,NA,TGTGCCAGCAGTTTGCTGGACAGCTCCTACGAGCAGTACTTC,CASSLLDSSYEQYF
TRBV2,TRBJ2-3,TRBD1,NA,TGTGCCAGCAGCCTCGACAGGGGGCGCGGAGGTACGCAGTATTTT,CASSLDRGRGGTQYF
TRBV19,TRBJ1-1,TRBD1,NA,TGTGCCAGTAGTATAGGGGGACAGGGAGTCCGGAACACTGAAGCTTTCTTT,CASSIGGQGVRNTEAFF
TRBV10-3,TRBJ1-6,NA,NA,TGTGCCATCAGGGGCCCTGGAAGTTCACCCCTCCACTTT,CAIRGPGSSPLHF
TRBV28,TRBJ1-2,NA,NA,TGTGCCAGCAGTCCGCCCGCGAGGGTTGACTATGGCTACACCTTC,CASSPPARVDYGYTF
TRBV10-3,TRBJ2-3,TRBD2,NA,TGTGCCACCGCCATAACAGGACTAGCGGGAAATGCCGATACGCAGTATTTT,CATAITGLAGNADTQYF
TRBV5-1,TRBJ2-2,NA,NA,TGCGCCAGCAGCTTGGGTGGGGCGCGCACCGGGGAGCTGTTTTTT,CASSLGGARTGELFF
TRBV6-5,TRBJ2-2,NA,NA,TGTGCCAGCATTCCGGGACAAAGCACCGGGGAGCTGTTTTTT,CASIPGQSTGELFF
TRBV30,TRBJ2-2,NA,NA,TGTGCCTGGGCGGGGAGCACCGGGGAGCTGTTTTTT,CAWAGSTGELFF
TRBV25-1,TRBJ2-2,NA,NA,TGTGCCAGCAGTGCCAGCGGGCCCTCCAAGGCGGAGCTGTTTTTT,CASSASGPSKAELFF
TRBV12-3/TRBV12-4,TRBJ1-1,NA,once,TGTGCCAGCAGTTTTGGGGAGGCTTTCTTT,CASSFGEAFF
TRBV21-1,TRBJ2-1,NA,NA,TGTGCCAGCAGCAAAGGATCGGCGGGACAGGGTGAGGATGAGCAGTTCTTC,CASSKGSAGQGEDEQFF
TRBV9,TRBJ1-5,NA,NA,TGTGCCACCGCCGAGACTCCACTAGGTCAGCCCCAGCATTTT,CATAETPLGQPQHF
TRBV24-1,TRBJ1-4,TRBD1,NA,TGTGCCACCAGTGACCCTGGGACAGGGGGTGAAAAACTGTTTTTT,CATSDPGTGGEKLFF
TRBV5-1,TRBJ1-6,NA,few,TGCGCCAGCAGCCCCGGGAGTGTGGGTATCGGATCACCCCTCCACTTT,CASSPGSVGIGSPLHF
TRBV4-1,TRBJ2-7,TRBD1,NA,TGCGCCAGCAGCTTCGGACAGGTGAGCGAGCAGTACTTC,CASSFGQVSEQYF
TRBV11-3,TRBJ2-7,TRBD1,NA,TGTGCCAGCAGCCCGGGACAGGCGTACGAGCAGTACTTC,CASSPGQAYEQYF
TRBV7-2,TRBJ1-5,NA,NA,TGTGCCAGCAGCCCGAGAAATCAGCCCCAGCATTTT,CASSPRNQPQHF
TRBV19,TRBJ1-4,TRBD1,NA,TGTGCCAGCAGGGACAGAGGTGCCCCTAATGAAAAACTGTTTTTT,CASRDRGAPNEKLFF
TRBV5-1,TRBJ2-1,TRBD1,few,TGCGCCAGCTCGTGGACAGGTTCAACCAATGAGCAGTTCTTC,CASSWTGSTNEQFF
TRBV6-4,TRBJ1-2,TRBD1,NA,TGTGCCAGCAGTGATCGCACAGGGGGCGCAGGTGGCTACACCTTC,CASSDRTGGAGGYTF
TRBV12-3/TRBV12-4,TRBJ2-5,NA,NA,TGTGCCAGCAGCAGGCAAGAGACCCAGTACTTC,CASSRQETQYF
TRBV5-6,TRBJ1-2,TRBD1,NA,TGTGCCAGCAGCCTACTAGGGACAGCCTATGGCTACACCTTC,CASSLLGTAYGYTF
TRBV5-1,TRBJ1-4,NA,few,TGCGCCAGCAGCTTGGGGCAGGGAGGTGAAAAACTGTTTTTT,CASSLGQGGEKLFF
TRBV7-2,TRBJ2-3,NA,NA,TGTGCCAGCAGCTTAGCCGCTCTAGCAAACACAGATACGCAGTATTTT,CASSLAALANTDTQYF
TRBV20-1,TRBJ2-2,NA,NA,TGCAGTGCTAGTACAGGGTTCACCGGGGAGCTGTTTTTT,CSASTGFTGELFF
TRBV28,TRBJ1-3,NA,NA,TGTGCCAGCAGTTCGTACCGGGAATCCTCTGGAAACACCATATATTTT,CASSSYRESSGNTIYF
TRBV24-1,TRBJ1-4,NA,NA,TGTGCCACCAGTGATTTACCCCGAACATGTTTTTTT,CATSDLPRTCFF
TRBV6-5,TRBJ1-1,NA,NA,TGTGCCAGCAGTTCGGGCAGGGTCGTAGGAGCTTTCTTT,CASSSGRVVGAFF